This TCR beta chain stems from a study of T-cell memory formation after mild COVID-19. In the study overall: The study found TCR clusters largely donor specific. The study, taken as a whole, reports: Certain responding clones were present in pre-infection memory, suggesting participation of cross-reactive memory.

5'RACE with constant-segment primers built TCRalpha and TCRbeta cDNA libraries with UMIs. TCRdb fed the 5' RACE reads into MiXCR, producing one record per CDR3 protein. The sample yields 110,000 or so distinct CDR3 sequences, around a fifth seen once. Germline CDR1 and CDR2: SGHRS and YFSETQ. The CDR3 consists of 16 residues. The V gene lost 1 base and the J gene lost 1 base, with 14 bases spanning the gap. In the case of this clonotype: What it recognizes is unknown.

The TCR sequence derives from a man in his late teens or twenties who had mild COVID-19 (a few samples of this study predate the infection). Cell type and time point are not known. Sequenced sample: PBMCs or a T cell subset sorted from them (not recorded which). V and J are TRBV5-1 and TRBJ2-5, with D perhaps matching TRBD1 or TRBD2 (6 bases each). CDR3 protein: CASSLRGAGPQETQYF. In DNA, the CDR3 is TGCGCCAGCAGCTTGAGGGGGGCTGGGCCCCAAGAGACCCAGTACTTC.